This T cell receptor beta chain was sequenced for a study of molecular identifiers for immune sequencing clone quantification. A single record per CDR3 protein comes from TCRdb applying MiXCR to the PCR reads. The data show about 500,000 distinct CDR3 sequences, 20% to 25% seen once. Germline values: CDR1 LNHDA, CDR2 SQIVND (reference sequence). V lost 7 bases and J lost 7; bases outside the gene matches: 11. The CDR3 consists of 15 residues. Sorted naive CD8 T cells were those defined as CD8+CD4-CCR7+CD45RA+. V gene TRBV19 combines with J gene TRBJ1-5; 9 bases align to TRBD1. This receptor was taken from a human donor in good health. Some libraries in this study had Jurkat cell RNA spiked in. Sequencing input: naive CD8+ T cells from blood, with Jurkat cell RNA spiked in. Subset in this sample: FACS-sorted CD8+CD4-CCR7+CD45RA+ naive T cells. CDR3: CASTPIGTGLQPQHF. CDR3 sequence (DNA): TGTGCCAGTACCCCAATCGGGACAGGGCTCCAGCCCCAGCATTTT.